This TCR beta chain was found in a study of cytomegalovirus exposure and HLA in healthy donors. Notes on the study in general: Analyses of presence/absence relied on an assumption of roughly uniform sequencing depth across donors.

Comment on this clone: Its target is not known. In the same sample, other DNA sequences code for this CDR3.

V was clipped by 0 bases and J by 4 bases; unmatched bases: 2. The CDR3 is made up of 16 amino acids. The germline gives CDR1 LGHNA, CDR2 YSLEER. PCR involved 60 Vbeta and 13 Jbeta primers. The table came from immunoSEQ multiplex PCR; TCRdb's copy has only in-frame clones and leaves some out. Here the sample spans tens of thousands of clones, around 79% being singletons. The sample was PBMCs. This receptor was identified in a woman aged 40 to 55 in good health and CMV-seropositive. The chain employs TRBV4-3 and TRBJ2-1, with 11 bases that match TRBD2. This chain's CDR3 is CASSQDLAGGYNEQFF. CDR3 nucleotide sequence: TGCGCCAGCAGCCAAGATCTAGCGGGAGGTTACAATGAGCAGTTCTTC.